This TCR beta chain appears in the sequencing data of a study of cytomegalovirus exposure and HLA in healthy donors. Study observations and caveats: In a later analysis, compared with equally common non-associated chains, HLA-associated beta chains were more expanded. V segments that were indistinguishable, TRBV6-2 and TRBV6-3 among them, were omitted from analysis.

The study ran its PCR with 60 Vbeta and 13 Jbeta primers. Sequencing used immunoSEQ multiplex PCR; TCRdb keeps in-frame clones, though not all of them. The table lists 120,000 or so clones, roughly 63% of them singletons, with roughly 1.6% in the top ten. Turning to this clone: Its specificity is not known.

Germline V CDR1 and CDR2: MDHEN, SYDVKM. This CDR3 is built from 14 residues. Trimming cost V 1 base and J 6 bases, with 9 bases left between them. The clonotype originates from a man aged 25-45 years in good health and CMV-seropositive. What was sequenced was PBMCs. V gene TRBV28 combines with J gene TRBJ2-2, with a possible D match to TRBD2 (6 bases). The CDR3 DNA reads as TGTGCCAGCAGTTTATTCTGGGGGGCCGGGGAGCTGTTTTTT. It encodes CASSLFWGAGELFF.